Each of the 15 T cell receptor beta chains below was sequenced from the same sample in a study of cytomegalovirus exposure and HLA in healthy donors. 60 Vbeta and 13 Jbeta primers were used in PCR. Sequenced by immunoSEQ multiplex PCR; TCRdb stores in-frame clones only, minus some. The table lists some 180,000 clones, around 73% of them singletons. Sequenced sample: PBMCs. The origin of the receptors is a woman in her 30s in good health and CMV-seronegative.

To note about this clone: The CDR3 end shows no conserved phenylalanine or tryptophan, and so a read error is likely. The DNA is left out, because the CDR3 cannot be placed on it with certainty; the CDR3 is given as TCRdb lists it. The J gene is TRBJ1-6, the V gene TRBV15; the table names TRBD1, a call not compared with the DNA. From germline, CDR1 is LNHNV and CDR2 YYDKDF (reference sequence). The CDR3 is 14 residues long, counting both termini. CDR3: CATSRCCHSGQGAR.

This clone was seen a handful of times. This chain links TRBV7-8 with TRBJ1-1; 7 nucleotides match TRBD1. The CDR3 extends over 17 amino acids. Trimming removed 3 bases from V and 1 base from J; junction bases left unmatched: 11. Germline V gives CDR1 SGHVS, CDR2 FQNEAQ. Here the CDR3 DNA reads TGTGCCAGCAGCTTCATACAGGGGAGTCTTACGAACACTGAAGCTTTCTTT. It specifies CASSFIQGSLTNTEAFF.

The rearrangement joins TRBV5-1 to TRBJ1-1, with TRBD1 matching 9 bases. Trimming took 1 base from V and 3 from J; bases not matched to a gene: 4. The germline V gene has CDR1 SGHRS and CDR2 YFSETQ. This CDR3 is 15 amino acids long. The CDR3: CASSLTGGSYTEAFF. Here the CDR3 DNA reads TGCGCCAGCAGCTTGACAGGGGGCTCGTACACTGAAGCTTTCTTT.

This sequence joins TRBV27 and TRBJ1-1; 9 nucleotides agree with TRBD1. The germline V gene encodes CDR1 MNHEY and CDR2 SMNVEV (reference sequence). V lost 2 bases, J lost 0 bases, and 1 base stayed unmatched. The CDR3 consists of 15 residues. CDR3 protein: CASSLGTGMNTEAFF. The CDR3 DNA follows: TGTGCCAGCAGTTTAGGGACAGGGATGAACACTGAAGCTTTCTTT.

J is TRBJ1-4 and V is TRBV6-1; maybe TRBD1 (6 bases). The length of the CDR3 is 15 residues. Trimming pared 7 bases from V and 8 bases from J, leaving 20 bases between. Germline CDR1 MNHNS, CDR2 SASEGT. Written as DNA, the CDR3 is TGTGCCAGCACCCAATGGGGGGGCGCACGGGAAAAACTGTTTTTT. Protein product: CASTQWGGAREKLFF.

This clone was seen only a few times. The chain employs TRBV9 and TRBJ1-3, with TRBD1 matching over 8 bases. This CDR3 contains 14 residues. Germline V gives CDR1 SGDLS, CDR2 YYNGEE. V gave up 0 bases and J gave up 4 bases; unmatched junction bases: 0. The chain's CDR3 is CASSVGQGGNTIYF. Written as DNA, the CDR3 is TGTGCCAGCAGCGTAGGACAGGGGGGAAACACCATATATTTT.

This chain links TRBV4-2 with TRBJ2-1, with 13 bases identical to TRBD2. The CDR3 has 18 residues. J was trimmed by 4 bases and V by 1 base; bases with no gene match: 7. Germline V gives CDR1 LGHNA, CDR2 YNFKEQ. The CDR3 sequence: CASSQVLGGLAGYNEQFF. The DNA of the CDR3 is TGTGCCAGCAGCCAAGTTTTAGGGGGACTAGCGGGATACAATGAGCAGTTCTTC.

The rearrangement links TRBV6-6 to TRBJ1-6, with 7 bases that match TRBD1. The junction had 7 bases not matched to a gene; V was cut back by 7 bases and J by 10 bases. CDR3 length: 13 amino acids. Germline CDR1 reads MNHNY; CDR2 reads SVGAGI (reference sequence). The CDR3 coding sequence is TGTGCCAGCACCGACAGGGAGGAATCACCCCTCCACTTT. Translation gives CASTDREESPLHF.

V is TRBV6-1 and J is TRBJ2-4; possible D gene TRBD2, 6 bases. This CDR3 has 18 residues. Trimming removed 0 bases from V and 7 bases from J, with 22 bases in between. CDR1 is MNHNS and CDR2 is SASEGT in the germline V gene. The CDR3 DNA follows: TGTGCCAGCAGTGAAGCGCTTCGTGGGGCGGGATATCGCAACATTCAGTACTTC. Protein sequence: CASSEALRGAGYRNIQYF.

This clone was seen only once. This CDR3 reads CASSGGQGYGYTF. The CDR3 DNA reads as TGTGCCAGTAGTGGAGGACAGGGGTATGGCTACACCTTC. The gene calls are TRBV19 and TRBJ1-2; TRBD1 matches 9 bases. V shed 5 bases and J 5 bases; nucleotides not matched to a gene: 3. Germline CDR1 LNHDA, CDR2 SQIVND (reference sequence). The CDR3 spans 13 residues.

The rearrangement joins TRBV30 to TRBJ2-1, with 12 bases aligning to TRBD2. Looked up from germline, CDR1 is GTSNPN and CDR2 is SVGIG (reference sequence). The CDR3 spans 13 residues. With V trimmed by 5 bases and J by 8 bases, 4 bases remained unmatched. CDR3 in DNA: TGTGCCTGGCTAGCGGGGGGGCGAGATGAGCAGTTCTTC. Amino acid sequence: CAWLAGGRDEQFF.

V gene TRBV25-1 combines with J gene TRBJ2-5, with TRBD1 matching over 9 bases. CDR1 is MGHDK, CDR2 SYGVNS, per germline. After removal of 5 bases from V and 5 bases from J, the junction contained 15 bases not matched to a gene. The CDR3 spans 17 residues. The CDR3, as DNA: TGTGCCAGCAGTCCTTCCTGGGGGGACAGGGCTTCCGAGACCCAGTACTTC. Encoded protein: CASSPSWGDRASETQYF.

The V call is TRBV4-1, the J call TRBJ1-4; TRBD1 might be the D (6 bases). Looked up from germline, CDR1 is MGHRA and CDR2 is YSYEKL. The ends were cut back, 3 bases at V and 3 bases at J, with 14 bases in the middle. This CDR3 comprises 16 residues. CDR3 DNA: TGCGCCAGCAGCCATCCTCCACAGGGTTCTAATGAAAAACTGTTTTTT. Amino acids: CASSHPPQGSNEKLFF.

The gene calls are TRBV7-2 and TRBJ1-5; TRBD1 might be the D (6 bases). V was pared by 2 bases and J by 4 bases, with 12 bases between. The CDR3 sequence is 15 residues long. CDR1 is SGHTA and CDR2 is FQGNSA in the germline V gene. Here the CDR3 reads CASSLLGTRNQPQHF. CDR3 sequence (DNA): TGTGCCAGCAGCTTACTCGGGACAAGAAATCAGCCCCAGCATTTT.

The rearrangement links TRBV18 to TRBJ1-3; D remains ambiguous. Trimming pared 6 bases from V and 8 bases from J, leaving 14 bases between. Germline V gene lookup returns CDR1 KGHSH and CDR2 LQKENI. The CDR3 spans 13 residues. In DNA form, the CDR3 reads TGTGCCAGCTCGCCCGTTCCTCCAGACACCATATATTTT. This translates into CASSPVPPDTIYF.